This T cell receptor beta chain came from a study of cytomegalovirus exposure and HLA in healthy donors. Study-wide points: Exclusion as indistinguishable affected some V segments, including TRBV6-2 and TRBV6-3.

In the case of this clone: Its specificity is unknown.

Donors in the study were healthy people who gave bone marrow. With 60 Vbeta and 13 Jbeta primers, the PCR was carried out. Some clones are missing from TCRdb's copy, which holds only in-frame ones; the method was immunoSEQ multiplex PCR. There are some 110,000 clones in the sample; about 79% occur only once, and roughly 6.2% lies in the top ten. Per germline, CDR1 SNHLY and CDR2 FYNNEI. This CDR3 has 13 amino acids. V lost 5 bases to trimming and J lost 9 bases, with 11 bases between them. The chain links TRBV2 to TRBJ1-6; D ambiguous. The receptor was isolated from a man in his 60s in good health and CMV-seropositive. The source material was PBMCs. In DNA, the CDR3 is TGTGCCAGCAGTACCTCGCCGGGTTCACCCCTCCACTTT. It specifies CASSTSPGSPLHF.